The T cell receptor beta chain under discussion was sequenced for a study of blood T cell repertoires in COVID-19. Profiling relied on immunoSEQ multiplex PCR, and the TCRdb table lists in-frame clones only, not all of them. The profile shows some 95,000 clones, around nine tenths of them singletons. Germline-derived CDR1 and CDR2 are SGHKS and YYEKEE (reference sequence). With 4 bases removed from V and 8 bases from J, the gap between germline ends came to 16 bases. The CDR3 runs 14 residues. This sequence joins TRBV5-5 and TRBJ2-1, with D possibly being TRBD1 (6 bases). The sample comprised peripheral blood. The clonotype originates from a man at least 80 years old with active or convalescent COVID-19. This CDR3 is CASSPDSSRDEQFF. CDR3 DNA sequence: TGTGCCAGCAGCCCGGACAGTTCAAGGGATGAGCAGTTCTTC.